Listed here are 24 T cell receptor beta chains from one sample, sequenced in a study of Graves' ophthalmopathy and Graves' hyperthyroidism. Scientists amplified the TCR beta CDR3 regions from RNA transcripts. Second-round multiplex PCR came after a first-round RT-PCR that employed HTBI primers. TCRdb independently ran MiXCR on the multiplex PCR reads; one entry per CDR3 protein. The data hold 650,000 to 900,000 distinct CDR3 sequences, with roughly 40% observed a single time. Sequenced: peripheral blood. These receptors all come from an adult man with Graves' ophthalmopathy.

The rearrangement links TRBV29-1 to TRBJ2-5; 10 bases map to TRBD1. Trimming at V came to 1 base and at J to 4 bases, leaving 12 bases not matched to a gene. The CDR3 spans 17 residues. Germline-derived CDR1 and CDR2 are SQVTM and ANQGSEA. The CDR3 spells CSVEAGQGFQRLETQYF. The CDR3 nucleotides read TGCAGCGTTGAAGCGGGACAGGGGTTTCAGCGCCTAGAGACCCAGTACTTC.

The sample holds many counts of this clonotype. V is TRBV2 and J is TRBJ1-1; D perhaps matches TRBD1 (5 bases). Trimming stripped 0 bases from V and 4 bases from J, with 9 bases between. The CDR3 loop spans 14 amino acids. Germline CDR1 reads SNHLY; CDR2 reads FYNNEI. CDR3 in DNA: TGTGCCAGCAGTGAAGCAGGGGTGGGCACTGAAGCTTTCTTT. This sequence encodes CASSEAGVGTEAFF.

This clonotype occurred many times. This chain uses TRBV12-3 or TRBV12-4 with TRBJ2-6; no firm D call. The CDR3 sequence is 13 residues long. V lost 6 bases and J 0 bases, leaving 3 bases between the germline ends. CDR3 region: CASRHSGANVLTF. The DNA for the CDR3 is TGTGCCAGCAGACACTCTGGGGCCAACGTCCTGACTTTC.

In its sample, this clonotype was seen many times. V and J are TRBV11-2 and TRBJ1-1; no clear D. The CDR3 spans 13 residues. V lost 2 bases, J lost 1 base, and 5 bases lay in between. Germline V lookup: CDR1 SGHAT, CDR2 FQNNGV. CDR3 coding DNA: TGTGCCAGCAGCTTAAACGCGAACACTGAAGCTTTCTTT. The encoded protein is CASSLNANTEAFF.

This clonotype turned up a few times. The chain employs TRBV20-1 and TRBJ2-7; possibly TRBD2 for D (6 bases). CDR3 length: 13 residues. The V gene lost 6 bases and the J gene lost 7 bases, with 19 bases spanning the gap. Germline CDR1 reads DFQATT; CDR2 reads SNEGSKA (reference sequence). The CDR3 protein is CSAPREPLLEQYF. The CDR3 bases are TGCAGTGCCCCCCGGGAGCCCCTTCTGGAGCAGTACTTC.

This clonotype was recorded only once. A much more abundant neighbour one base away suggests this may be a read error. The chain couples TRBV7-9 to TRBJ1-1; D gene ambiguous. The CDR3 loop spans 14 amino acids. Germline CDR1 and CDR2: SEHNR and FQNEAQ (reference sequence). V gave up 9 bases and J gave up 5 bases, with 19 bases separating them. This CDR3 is CASSMEVPRTEAFF. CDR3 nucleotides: TGTGCCAGTAGTATGGAGGTCCCGAGGACTGAAGCTTTCTTT.

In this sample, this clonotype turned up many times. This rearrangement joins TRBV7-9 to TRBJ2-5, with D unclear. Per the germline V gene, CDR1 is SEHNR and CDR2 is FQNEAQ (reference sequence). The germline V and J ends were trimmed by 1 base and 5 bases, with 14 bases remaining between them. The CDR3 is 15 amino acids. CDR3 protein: CASSLGKGTSETQYF. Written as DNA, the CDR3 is TGTGCCAGCAGCTTAGGAAAGGGTACTTCTGAGACCCAGTACTTC. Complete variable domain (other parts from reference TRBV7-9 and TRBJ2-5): DTGVSQNPRHKITKRGQNVTFRCDPISEHNRLYWYRQTLGQGPEFLTYFQNEAQLEKSRLLSDRFSAERPKGSFSTLEIQRTEQGDSAMYLCASSLGKGTSETQYFGPGTRLLVL.

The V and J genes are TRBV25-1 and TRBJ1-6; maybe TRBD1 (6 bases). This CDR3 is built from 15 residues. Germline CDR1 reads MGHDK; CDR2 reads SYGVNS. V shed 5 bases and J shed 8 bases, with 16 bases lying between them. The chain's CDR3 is CASSLPTGRHSPLHF. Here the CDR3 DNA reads TGTGCCAGCAGTTTACCGACAGGACGACATTCACCCCTCCACTTT.

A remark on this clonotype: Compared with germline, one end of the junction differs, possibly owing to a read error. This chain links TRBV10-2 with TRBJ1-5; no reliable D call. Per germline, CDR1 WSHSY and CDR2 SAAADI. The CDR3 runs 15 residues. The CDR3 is CGSSQIPGGNQPQHF. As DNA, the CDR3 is TGTGGCAGTAGCCAAATTCCGGGTGGAAATCAGCCCCAGCATTTT.

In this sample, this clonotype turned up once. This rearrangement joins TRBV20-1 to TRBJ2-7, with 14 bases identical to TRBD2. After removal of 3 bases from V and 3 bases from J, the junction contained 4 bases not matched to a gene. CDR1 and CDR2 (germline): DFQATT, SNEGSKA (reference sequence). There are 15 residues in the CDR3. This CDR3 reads CSARGTSGSGYEQYF. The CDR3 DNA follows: TGCAGTGCTAGGGGGACTAGCGGGAGTGGCTACGAGCAGTACTTC.

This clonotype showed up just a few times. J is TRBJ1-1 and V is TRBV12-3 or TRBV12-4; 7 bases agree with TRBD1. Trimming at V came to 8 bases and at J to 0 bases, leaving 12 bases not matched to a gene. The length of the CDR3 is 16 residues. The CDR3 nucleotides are TGTGCCAGCCTCACGGGGGTGGGACAGATGAACACTGAAGCTTTCTTT. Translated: CASLTGVGQMNTEAFF.

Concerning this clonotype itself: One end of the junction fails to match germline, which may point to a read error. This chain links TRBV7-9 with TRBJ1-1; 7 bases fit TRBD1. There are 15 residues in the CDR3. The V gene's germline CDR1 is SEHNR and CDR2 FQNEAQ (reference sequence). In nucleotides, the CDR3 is TGTGCCAGCAGCTTCGTAAACAGGGGAAACACTGGAGCTTTCTTT. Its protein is CASSFVNRGNTGAFF.

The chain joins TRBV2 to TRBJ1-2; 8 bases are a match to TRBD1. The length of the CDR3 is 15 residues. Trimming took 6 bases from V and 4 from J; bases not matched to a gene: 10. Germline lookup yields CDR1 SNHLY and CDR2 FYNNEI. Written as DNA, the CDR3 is TGTGCCAGCAGGGCGACAGGGGAATGGAGCTATGGCTACACCTTC. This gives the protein CASRATGEWSYGYTF.

This CDR3 reads CSPLDRIYEQYF. CDR3 bases: TGCAGCCCCCTGGACAGGATCTACGAGCAGTACTTC. The chain combines TRBV29-1 with TRBJ2-7; 7 nucleotides match TRBD1. CDR1 is SQVTM and CDR2 is ANQGSEA in the germline V gene. Unmatched junction bases numbered 7, after V lost 8 bases and J lost 3 bases. The length of the CDR3 is 12 residues.

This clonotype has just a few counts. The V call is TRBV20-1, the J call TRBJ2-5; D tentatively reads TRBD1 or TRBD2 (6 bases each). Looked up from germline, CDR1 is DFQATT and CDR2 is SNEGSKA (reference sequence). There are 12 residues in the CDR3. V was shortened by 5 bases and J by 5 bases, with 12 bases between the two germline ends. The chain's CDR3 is CSAQRGVETQYF. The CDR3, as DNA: TGCAGTGCTCAGAGGGGGGTGGAGACCCAGTACTTC.

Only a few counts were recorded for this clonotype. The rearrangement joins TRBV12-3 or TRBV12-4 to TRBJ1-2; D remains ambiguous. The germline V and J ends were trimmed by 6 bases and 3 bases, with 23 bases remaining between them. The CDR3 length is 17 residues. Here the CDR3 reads CASSSKFYGGSYYGYTF. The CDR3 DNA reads TGTGCCAGCAGCTCCAAGTTTTATGGCGGATCTTACTATGGCTACACCTTC.

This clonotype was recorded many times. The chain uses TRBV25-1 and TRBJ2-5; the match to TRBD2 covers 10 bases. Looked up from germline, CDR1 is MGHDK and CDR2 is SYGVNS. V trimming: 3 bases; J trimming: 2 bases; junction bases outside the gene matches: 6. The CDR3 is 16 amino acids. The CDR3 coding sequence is TGTGCCAGCAGTGAGACTCTACTAGCGGGACAAGAGACCCAGTACTTC. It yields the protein CASSETLLAGQETQYF.

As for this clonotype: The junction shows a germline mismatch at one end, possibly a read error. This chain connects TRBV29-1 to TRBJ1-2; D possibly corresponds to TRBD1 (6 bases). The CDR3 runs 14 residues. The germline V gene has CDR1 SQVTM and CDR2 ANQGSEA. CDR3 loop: CSVDGQGIRSASLF. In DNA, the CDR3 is TGCAGCGTTGACGGGCAGGGGATAAGGTCGGCGAGCTTGTTC.

The CDR3 coding sequence is TGCAGTGCTATAGAACTGAGGACAGGGAACTATGGCTACACCTTC. Translated, it gives CSAIELRTGNYGYTF. This chain uses TRBV20-1 with TRBJ1-2; 8 bases are a match to TRBD1. Germline V gene data show CDR1 as DFQATT and CDR2 as SNEGSKA (reference sequence). This CDR3 is built from 15 residues. Unmatched junction bases numbered 9, after V lost 4 bases and J lost 2 bases.

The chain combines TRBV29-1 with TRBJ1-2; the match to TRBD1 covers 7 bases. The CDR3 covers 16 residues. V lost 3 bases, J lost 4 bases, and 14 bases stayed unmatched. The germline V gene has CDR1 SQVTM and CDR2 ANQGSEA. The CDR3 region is CSVDEQGQGESYGYTF. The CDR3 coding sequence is TGCAGCGTTGATGAGCAGGGCCAGGGGGAAAGCTATGGCTACACCTTC. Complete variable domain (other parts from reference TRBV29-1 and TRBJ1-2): SAVISQKPSRDICQRGTSLTIQCQVDSQVTMMFWYRQQPGQSLTLIATANQGSEATYESGFVIDKFPISRPNLTFSTLTVSNMSPEDSSIYLCSVDEQGQGESYGYTFGSGTRLTVV.

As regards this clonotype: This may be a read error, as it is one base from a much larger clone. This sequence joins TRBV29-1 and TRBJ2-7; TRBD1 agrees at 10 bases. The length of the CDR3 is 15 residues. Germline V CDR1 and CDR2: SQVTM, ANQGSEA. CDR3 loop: CSVEEQRQGAYERYF. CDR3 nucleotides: TGCAGCGTTGAAGAGCAGAGACAGGGGGCCTACGAGCGGTACTTC.

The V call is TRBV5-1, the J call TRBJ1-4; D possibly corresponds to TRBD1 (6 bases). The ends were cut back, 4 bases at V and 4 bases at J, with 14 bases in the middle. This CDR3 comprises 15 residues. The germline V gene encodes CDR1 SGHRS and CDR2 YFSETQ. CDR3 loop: CASSLAGQINEKLFF. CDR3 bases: TGCGCCAGCAGCCTTGCCGGACAGATTAATGAAAAACTGTTTTTT.

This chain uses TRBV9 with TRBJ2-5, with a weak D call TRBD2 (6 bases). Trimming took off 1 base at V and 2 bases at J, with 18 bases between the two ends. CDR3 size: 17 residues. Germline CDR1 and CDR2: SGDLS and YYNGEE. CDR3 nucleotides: TGTGCCAGCAGCGTATTGGGGTCAGGAGGGCTACAAGAGACCCAGTACTTC. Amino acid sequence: CASSVLGSGGLQETQYF.

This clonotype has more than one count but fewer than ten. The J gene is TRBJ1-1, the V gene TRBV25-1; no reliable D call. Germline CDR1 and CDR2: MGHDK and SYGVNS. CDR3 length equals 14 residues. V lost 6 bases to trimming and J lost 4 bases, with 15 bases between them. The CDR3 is CASSSAESITEAFF. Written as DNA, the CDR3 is TGTGCCAGCAGCTCCGCCGAGTCTATCACTGAAGCTTTCTTT.